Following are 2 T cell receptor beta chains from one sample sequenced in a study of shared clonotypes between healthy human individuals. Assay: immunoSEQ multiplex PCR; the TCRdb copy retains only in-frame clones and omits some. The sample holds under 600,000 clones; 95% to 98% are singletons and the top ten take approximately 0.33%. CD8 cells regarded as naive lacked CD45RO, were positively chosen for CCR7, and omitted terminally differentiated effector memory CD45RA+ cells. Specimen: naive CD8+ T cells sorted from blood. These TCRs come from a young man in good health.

The CDR3 sequence is CASSRQGAGPTDTQYF. In DNA form, the CDR3 reads TGTGCCAGCAGCCGACAGGGGGCGGGGCCCACAGATACGCAGTATTTT. The rearrangement links TRBV7-2 to TRBJ2-3, with TRBD1 matching 10 bases. The CDR3 has 16 amino acids. Germline V lookup: CDR1 SGHTA, CDR2 FQGNSA. V trimming: 5 bases; J trimming: 2 bases; junction bases outside the gene matches: 7.

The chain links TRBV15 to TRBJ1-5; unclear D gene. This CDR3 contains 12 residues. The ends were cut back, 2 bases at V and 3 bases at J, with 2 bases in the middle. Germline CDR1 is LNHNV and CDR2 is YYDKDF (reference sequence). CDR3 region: CATSRLNQPQHF. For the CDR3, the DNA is TGTGCCACCAGCAGACTCAATCAGCCCCAGCATTTT.